The source of this T cell receptor beta chain is a study of T cell responses to AZD1222 COVID-19 vaccine. Profiling relied on immunoSEQ multiplex PCR, and the TCRdb table lists in-frame clones only, not all of them. Here the sample spans tens of thousands of clones, approximately 90% being singletons. Looked up from germline, CDR1 is SEHNR and CDR2 is FQNEAQ (reference sequence). Between the trimmed V and J ends, which lost 4 bases and 10 bases, there was a span of 10 bases. CDR3 length equals 11 residues. Sequenced here: peripheral blood, sampled 28 days after the second AZD1222 dose. The chain recombines TRBV7-9 with TRBJ1-1; D is undetermined. The TCR originated in an adult who received the AZD1222 COVID-19 vaccine. The CDR3 here is CASSSEVLAFF. Written as DNA, the CDR3 is TGTGCCAGCAGCTCGGAGGTACTAGCTTTCTTT.